These 28 T cell receptor beta chains came from one sample sequenced in a study of shared clonotypes between healthy human individuals. TCRdb keeps only in-frame clones here, not all; method: immunoSEQ multiplex PCR. The repertoire holds about 560,000 clones, just over 75% seen once, with around 11% in the top ten. Specimen: PBMCs. The receptor set was obtained from a woman aged 35 to 49 in good health. Some clones in this sample may be carry-over from other donors' samples.

This clone appeared once. The CDR3 is CASSLEGGAFREQYF. CDR3 DNA sequence: TGTGCCAGCAGCTTGGAAGGGGGCGCGTTCCGCGAGCAGTACTTC. This rearrangement joins TRBV5-4 to TRBJ2-7, with 7 bases aligning to TRBD1. The CDR3 is 15 residues long. Germline CDR1 SGHNT, CDR2 YYREEE (reference sequence). The V segment lost 0 bases and the J segment 6 bases; nucleotides outside the gene matches: 9.

The V gene is TRBV7-3, the J gene TRBJ2-3; no clear D gene. V lost 1 base and J lost 4, with 9 bases in between. CDR1 is SGHTA and CDR2 is FQGTGA in the germline V gene. CDR3 length: 14 amino acids. CDR3 sequence (DNA): TGTGCCAGCAGCTTAAGGTTGCGCGCAGATACGCAGTATTTT. Its protein is CASSLRLRADTQYF.

The chain combines TRBV6-4 with TRBJ2-3, with 7 bases identical to TRBD1. The CDR3 is made up of 13 amino acids. The trim removed 2 bases at V and 7 bases at J, leaving 3 bases unmatched. Germline V gene sequence: CDR1 MRHNA, CDR2 SNTAGT. CDR3 sequence (DNA): TGTGCCAGCAGTGACAGGGGGCGATATACGCAGTATTTT. This gives the protein CASSDRGRYTQYF.

The chain recombines TRBV10-2 with TRBJ2-7, with 7 bases fitting TRBD2. This CDR3 has 14 amino acids. Looked up from germline, CDR1 is WSHSY and CDR2 is SAAADI. V trimming: 10 bases; J trimming: 0 bases; junction bases outside the gene matches: 9. The CDR3 region has the DNA TGCGCCACCAGATTGGCGGGAGCCTCCTACGAGCAGTACTTC. It yields the protein CATRLAGASYEQYF.

The table lists this clone with a few counts. J is TRBJ1-2 and V is TRBV10-3, with a tentative D call TRBD1 (5 bases). This CDR3 region has 14 residues. Germline V CDR1 and CDR2: ENHRY, SYGVKD. V lost 4 bases, J lost 2 bases, and 11 bases lay in between. The CDR3 region has the DNA TGTGCCATCAGTGGAAGCGACAGCAACTATGGCTACACCTTC. Encoded protein: CAISGSDSNYGYTF.

J is TRBJ2-2 and V is TRBV9; possible D gene TRBD1, 6 bases. The CDR3 runs 15 residues. Trimming pared 4 bases from V and 6 bases from J, leaving 16 bases between. Germline assignment: CDR1 SGDLS and CDR2 YYNGEE. The CDR3: CASSPRTGPSGELFF. Written as DNA, the CDR3 is TGTGCCAGCAGCCCTCGCACAGGGCCGTCCGGGGAGCTGTTTTTT.

This sequence joins TRBV27 and TRBJ2-1; D gene uncertain. From germline, CDR1 is MNHEY and CDR2 SMNVEV (reference sequence). Deletions cut 3 bases from V and 8 bases from J, with 11 bases between. The CDR3 is 13 residues long. CDR3: CASSFLARHEQFF. The CDR3 bases are TGTGCCAGCAGTTTCTTGGCCAGACATGAGCAGTTCTTC.

V usage is TRBV5-4 and J usage is TRBJ1-1; 7 nucleotides align to TRBD1. The V segment lost 5 bases and the J segment 1 base; nucleotides outside the gene matches: 5. This CDR3 has 14 amino acids. The germline V gene encodes CDR1 SGHNT and CDR2 YYREEE (reference sequence). The CDR3 reads CASRGTVGNTEAFF. Here the CDR3 DNA reads TGTGCCAGCAGAGGGACAGTGGGGAACACTGAAGCTTTCTTT.

The chain has TRBV7-9 and TRBJ1-4, with TRBD1 matching 8 bases. V trimming: 7 bases; J trimming: 6 bases; junction bases outside the gene matches: 10. The germline V gene has CDR1 SEHNR and CDR2 FQNEAQ (reference sequence). The CDR3 is made up of 15 amino acids. The CDR3 spells CASIQRDRNYEKLFF. The CDR3 DNA reads as TGTGCCAGCATCCAAAGGGACAGGAACTATGAAAAACTGTTTTTT.

This clone was found once. The chain joins TRBV30 to TRBJ1-2; 7 bases agree with TRBD1. The CDR3 consists of 12 residues. V lost 3 bases, J lost 11 bases, and 9 bases stayed unmatched. From germline, CDR1 is GTSNPN and CDR2 SVGIG (reference sequence). CDR3 amino acids: CAWRGQWGSYTF. CDR3 DNA sequence: TGTGCCTGGAGGGGACAGTGGGGTAGTTACACCTTC.

The chain employs TRBV29-1 and TRBJ2-1; 10 bases are shared with TRBD2. Losses at the gene ends were 4 bases for V and 8 bases for J; bases not matched to a gene: 8. The germline CDR1 and CDR2 sequences are SQVTM and ANQGSEA. The CDR3 runs 14 residues. In DNA form, the CDR3 reads TGCAGCGTTGCTCGTACTAGCGGGAACTATGAGCAGTTCTTC. Amino acids: CSVARTSGNYEQFF.

This rearrangement joins TRBV6-4 to TRBJ2-7; 10 positions match TRBD1. Germline V lookup: CDR1 MRHNA, CDR2 SNTAGT. The CDR3 has 16 residues. V dropped 5 bases and J dropped 1; count of bases not matched to a gene: 8. Written as DNA, the CDR3 is TGTGCCAGCAGTAAGGGACAGGGGTCCCCTTCCTACGAGCAGTACTTC. This codes for CASSKGQGSPSYEQYF.

In this sample, this clone turned up a few times. This chain joins TRBV7-2 and TRBJ1-2; D is unclear. Looked up from germline, CDR1 is SGHTA and CDR2 is FQGNSA. Trimming removed 5 bases at V and 5 bases at J, with 12 bases between. The CDR3 loop spans 13 amino acids. The CDR3 sequence: CASSPGNSYGYTF. Here the CDR3 DNA reads TGTGCCAGCAGCCCCGGGAACTCTTATGGCTACACCTTC.

This clone was seen only once. V and J are TRBV11-2 and TRBJ2-5, with D perhaps matching TRBD2 (5 bases). Trimming removed 5 bases from V and 8 bases from J, with 15 bases in between. Germline-derived CDR1 and CDR2 are SGHAT and FQNNGV. The CDR3 covers 13 residues. The CDR3 bases are TGTGCCAGCAGCCCCTCCGGTGGGAGAACCCAGTACTTC. This codes for CASSPSGGRTQYF.

The chain carries TRBV27 and TRBJ1-5, with D possibly TRBD1 on 6 matching bases. This CDR3 is 16 amino acids long. Germline V lookup: CDR1 MNHEY, CDR2 SMNVEV (reference sequence). Trimming left V 3 bases short and J 2 bases short, with 14 bases between. CDR3 nucleotide sequence: TGTGCCAGCAGTTTGTCCCCCAGGGGTGGCAATCAGCCCCAGCATTTT. Translating gives CASSLSPRGGNQPQHF.

The chain couples TRBV30 to TRBJ2-3; TRBD2 aligns across 8 bases. V lost 3 bases to trimming and J lost 8 bases; unmatched junction nucleotides: 10. Germline CDR1 reads GTSNPN; CDR2 reads SVGIG (reference sequence). The CDR3 has 14 amino acids. CDR3 amino acids: CAWSQVGRGGTQYF. CDR3 sequence (DNA): TGTGCCTGGAGCCAGGTCGGGAGGGGGGGTACGCAGTATTTT.

The chain combines TRBV25-1 with TRBJ2-1, with D perhaps being TRBD1 or TRBD2 (5 bases each). Germline lookup yields CDR1 MGHDK and CDR2 SYGVNS. This CDR3 is built from 13 residues. Trimming stripped 4 bases from V and 8 bases from J, with 12 bases between. The CDR3 spells CASSAGPLDEQFF. CDR3 nucleotides: TGTGCCAGCAGTGCGGGGCCTCTAGATGAGCAGTTCTTC.

There are a few counts of this clone. The J gene is TRBJ2-1, the V gene TRBV7-2, with 8 bases identical to TRBD1. The germline V gene encodes CDR1 SGHTA and CDR2 FQGNSA. There are 15 residues in the CDR3. With 5 bases clipped from V and 5 bases from J, the junction kept 8 bases outside the gene matches. DNA for the CDR3: TGTGCCAGCAGCGCGGGGACAGGAAGGAACAATGAGCAGTTCTTC. It specifies CASSAGTGRNNEQFF.

V is TRBV25-1 and J is TRBJ2-7, with TRBD1 identical over 7 bases. The length of the CDR3 is 13 residues. The germline V gene has CDR1 MGHDK and CDR2 SYGVNS. The ends lost 4 bases at V and 2 bases at J; junction bases unmatched: 2. CDR3 nucleotides: TGTGCCAGCAGTGGACAGGGTACCTACGAGCAGTACTTC. Amino acid sequence: CASSGQGTYEQYF.

This clone is a singleton in its sample. The chain is built from TRBV28 and TRBJ2-7; unclear D gene. The germline V and J ends were trimmed by 0 bases and 2 bases, with 11 bases remaining between them. Germline V gene lookup returns CDR1 MDHEN and CDR2 SYDVKM. CDR3 length equals 15 residues. DNA of the CDR3: TGTGCCAGCAGTTTATGGCCCCTTCCCCCCTACGAGCAGTACTTC. It is translated as CASSLWPLPPYEQYF.

The V call is TRBV4-1, the J call TRBJ1-4; a possible D gene is TRBD1 (5 bases). Deletions cut 2 bases from V and 8 bases from J, with 15 bases between. The CDR3 runs to 15 residues. CDR1 and CDR2 (germline): MGHRA, YSYEKL. This CDR3 reads CASSQPLRDREKLFF. The CDR3 coding sequence is TGCGCCAGCAGCCAACCACTCCGGGACCGGGAAAAACTGTTTTTT.

V and J are TRBV7-9 and TRBJ1-4; D unresolved. The CDR3 spans 15 residues. Germline CDR1 reads SEHNR; CDR2 reads FQNEAQ (reference sequence). Deletions cut 1 base from V and 7 bases from J, with 13 bases between. The CDR3: CASSLGSGLGEKLFF. CDR3 coding DNA: TGTGCCAGCAGCTTAGGTTCGGGGTTGGGTGAAAAACTGTTTTTT.

V gene TRBV5-1 combines with J gene TRBJ2-7; unclear D gene. This CDR3 region has 14 residues. V lost 5 bases, J lost 3 bases, and 15 bases lay in between. Per the germline V gene, CDR1 is SGHRS and CDR2 is YFSETQ. In nucleotides, the CDR3 is TGCGCCAGCAGTTCTAGTGGGAATTTCTACGAGCAGTACTTC. Its translation: CASSSSGNFYEQYF.

The table lists this clone with many counts. A read error is likely, as this CDR3 ends without the conserved phenylalanine or tryptophan. The DNA is omitted, as the CDR3 cannot be located on it reliably, and the CDR3 follows TCRdb's listing. V usage is TRBV5-4 and J usage is TRBJ2-3; the table calls TRBD2, which could not be checked here. Ends included, the CDR3 has 15 residues. Germline values: CDR1 SGHNT, CDR2 YYREEE (reference sequence). The CDR3 loop reads CASSSPETLATGGDL.

The chain recombines TRBV18 with TRBJ2-5, with no clear D. The CDR3 length is 13 residues. V was shortened by 0 bases and J by 5 bases, with 7 bases between the two germline ends. Germline CDR1 reads KGHSH; CDR2 reads LQKENI. CDR3 sequence reads: CASSPPSTETQYF. In nucleotides, the CDR3 is TGTGCCAGCTCACCACCTAGCACCGAGACCCAGTACTTC.

The chain is built from TRBV7-2 and TRBJ2-1, with 11 positions matching TRBD2. Germline V gene data show CDR1 as SGHTA and CDR2 as FQGNSA. After removal of 1 base from V and 8 bases from J, the junction contained 4 bases not matched to a gene. The CDR3 length is 15 residues. This CDR3 is CASSLVSGRGDEQFF. The CDR3 DNA follows: TGTGCCAGCAGCTTAGTTAGCGGGAGGGGGGATGAGCAGTTCTTC.

CDR3 loop: CASSTRVPEQFF. CDR3 DNA: TGTGCCAGCAGCACCCGGGTTCCTGAGCAGTTCTTC. The gene calls are TRBV11-2 and TRBJ2-1; D is unclear. Germline V gene data show CDR1 as SGHAT and CDR2 as FQNNGV. The CDR3 runs 12 residues. With 5 bases removed from V and 9 bases from J, the gap between germline ends came to 11 bases.

This rearrangement joins TRBV5-1 to TRBJ2-3; 12 nucleotides align to TRBD2. The CDR3 has 14 amino acids. From germline, CDR1 is SGHRS and CDR2 YFSETQ. Trimming cost V 2 bases and J 9 bases; bases outside gene matches: 4. CDR3 sequence: CASSFGLAGRTQYF. CDR3 nucleotide sequence: TGCGCCAGCAGCTTCGGACTAGCGGGACGCACGCAGTATTTT.